The 7 T cell receptor beta chains below all came from one sample that was sequenced in a study of CD8 T cells in Susac syndrome. RNA, at about 0.45 to 1 ug, was reverse transcribed with random hexamers. TCRdb reanalysed the immunoSEQ multiplex PCR reads using MiXCR and keeps one entry per CDR3 protein. Of fewer than 250,000 distinct CDR3 sequences listed, around 93% are singletons. Source material: CD4+ T cells from PBMCs. Receptor source: a human donor in good health.

The chain joins TRBV11-3 to TRBJ1-1; D is uncertain. Germline V CDR1 and CDR2: SGHNT, YENEEA. This CDR3 region has 13 residues. The ends were cut back, 5 bases at V and 0 bases at J, with 7 bases in the middle. CDR3 nucleotide sequence: TGTGCCAGCAGCCAACGTATGAACACTGAAGCTTTCTTT. It translates to CASSQRMNTEAFF.

V and J are TRBV7-9 and TRBJ1-5, with D possibly TRBD1 on 5 matching bases. This CDR3 contains 14 residues. V was cut by 2 bases and J by 2 bases, with 7 bases left in between. From germline, CDR1 is SEHNR and CDR2 FQNEAQ (reference sequence). Written as DNA, the CDR3 is TGTGCCAGCAGCTTAATGGGGGGCAATCAGCCCCAGCATTTT. Its protein product is CASSLMGGNQPQHF.

The chain recombines TRBV9 with TRBJ1-6, with TRBD1 identical over 8 bases. Germline loops: CDR1 SGDLS, CDR2 YYNGEE. The CDR3 length is 15 residues. The junction had 7 bases not matched to a gene; V was cut back by 4 bases and J by 7 bases. CDR3 DNA: TGTGCCAGCAGCTACTCCGGACAGGGAAATTCACCCCTCCACTTT. Amino acid sequence: CASSYSGQGNSPLHF.

The chain carries TRBV2 and TRBJ2-7, with unresolved D. Germline CDR1 and CDR2: SNHLY and FYNNEI. V lost 4 bases and J 0 bases, leaving 7 bases between the germline ends. The CDR3 loop spans 13 amino acids. The CDR3 protein is CASSGPSSYEQYF. The CDR3 nucleotides read TGTGCCAGCAGTGGTCCTAGCTCCTACGAGCAGTACTTC.

V is TRBV11-2 and J is TRBJ2-3; 7 bases fit TRBD1. V dropped 5 bases and J dropped 0; count of bases not matched to a gene: 5. Looked up from germline, CDR1 is SGHAT and CDR2 is FQNNGV. The CDR3 is made up of 15 amino acids. CDR3 sequence reads: CASSPGQTSTDTQYF. For the CDR3, the DNA is TGTGCCAGCAGCCCGGGACAGACAAGCACAGATACGCAGTATTTT.

The chain carries TRBV3-1 and TRBJ1-1; D possibly corresponds to TRBD1 (5 bases). This CDR3 is 16 amino acids long. Trimming shortened V by 1 base and J by 6 bases, and 18 bases separated the two germline ends. From germline, CDR1 is LGHDT and CDR2 YNNKEL (reference sequence). CDR3 DNA sequence: TGTGCCAGCAGCCAAGCCGGACCCCGGGGGTACCCTGAAGCTTTCTTT. It translates to CASSQAGPRGYPEAFF.

This chain uses TRBV7-9 with TRBJ2-6; D may be TRBD2 (6 bases). The CDR3 is made up of 15 amino acids. The ends were cut back, 5 bases at V and 2 bases at J, with 10 bases in the middle. Per the germline V gene, CDR1 is SEHNR and CDR2 is FQNEAQ (reference sequence). The CDR3 coding sequence is TGTGCCAGCAGCCCCGGGGGTGCTGGGGCCAACGTCCTGACTTTC. Its protein product is CASSPGGAGANVLTF.